Listed below are T cell receptor beta chains from one sample, sequenced in a study of T-cell reconstitution after alpha-beta-depleted transplantation in children. From the PCR reads, TCRdb called clonotypes with MiXCR, one entry per CDR3 protein. Among just under 250,000 distinct CDR3 sequences, around 25% were seen once, and the ten largest hold less than 3.5%. Sequenced material: PBMCs, taken before TCRalphabeta/CD19-depleted stem cell transplant. The receptors here all came from a girl under 10 years old with Fanconi anemia, due to receive a stem cell transplant. The CDR3 runs from the conserved cysteine through the conserved F or W. A D gene is named only where the DNA matches it firmly. Rows give clone size only sometimes, using once, few, many, or a class for an expanded clone.

>TRBJ2-7|NA|11|TRBV20-1|TRBD2
CSSGSGYEQYF
TGCAGTAGCGGGAGTGGGTACGAGCAGTACTTC
>TRBJ2-1|few|16|TRBV20-1|NA
CSARFRPGHSYNEQFF
TGCAGTGCTAGATTTCGGCCGGGACACTCCTACAATGAGCAGTTCTTC
>TRBJ2-2|many|14|TRBV12-3/TRBV12-4|TRBD2
CASSLLADTGELFF
TGTGCCAGCAGTTTACTAGCGGACACCGGGGAGCTGTTTTTT
>TRBJ2-3|few|16|TRBV7-7|TRBD2
CASSPQGAGGPDTQYF
TGTGCCAGCAGCCCTCAAGGGGCGGGAGGGCCAGATACGCAGTATTTT
>TRBJ2-7|NA|15|TRBV9|TRBD2
CASSVGAGGSYEQYF
TGTGCCAGCAGCGTAGGGGCGGGGGGCTCCTACGAGCAGTACTTC
>TRBJ2-1|NA|11|TRBV6-1|NA
CASSEESGQFF
TGTGCCAGCAGTGAAGAGTCGGGGCAGTTCTTC
>TRBJ2-3|NA|15|TRBV29-1|NA
CSAQAQGGATDTQYF
TGCAGCGCCCAGGCGCAGGGGGGGGCTACAGATACGCAGTATTTT
>TRBJ2-7|many|12|TRBV20-1|NA
CSALDPSYEQYF
TGCAGTGCCCTCGACCCTTCCTACGAGCAGTACTTC
>TRBJ1-2|many|11|TRBV29-1|NA
CSVGRRYGYTF
TGCAGCGTTGGCAGGCGCTATGGCTACACCTTC
>TRBJ2-7|NA|12|TRBV29-1|NA
CSVGVTAYEQYF
TGCAGCGTTGGGGTCACGGCCTACGAGCAGTACTTC
>TRBJ2-1|many|17|TRBV12-3/TRBV12-4|NA
CASSPSRLAVSYNEQFF
TGTGCCAGCAGCCCCTCCCGTTTAGCGGTCTCCTACAATGAGCAGTTCTTC
>TRBJ2-5|NA|11|TRBV4-1|NA
CASSTQETQYF
TGCGCCAGCAGTACCCAAGAGACCCAGTACTTC
>TRBJ2-7|NA|18|TRBV11-1|TRBD2
CASGPGTSGRAPLYEQYF
TGTGCCAGCGGCCCTGGGACTAGCGGGAGGGCCCCTCTCTACGAGCAGTACTTC
>TRBJ2-7|many|15|TRBV24-1|NA
CATSGGAGTIYEQYF
TGTGCCACCAGTGGAGGGGCAGGGACAATCTACGAGCAGTACTTC
>TRBJ2-5|few|13|TRBV20-1|NA
CSAGKAGRETQYF
TGCAGTGCTGGGAAGGCAGGTCGAGAGACCCAGTACTTC
>TRBJ2-7|NA|16|TRBV18|TRBD2
CASSPVTSGEPYEQYF
TGTGCCAGCTCACCCGTGACTAGCGGAGAACCTTACGAGCAGTACTTC
>TRBJ2-3|few|12|TRBV20-1|NA
CSAPESTDTQYF
TGCAGTGCCCCCGAAAGCACAGATACGCAGTATTTT
>TRBJ2-5|few|16|TRBV24-1|TRBD2
CATSDYSVAGVETQYF
TGTGCCACCAGTGACTATTCTGTAGCGGGAGTGGAGACCCAGTACTTC
>TRBJ2-5|few|17|TRBV7-2|NA
CASSLGPTNVIQETQYF
TGTGCCAGCAGCTTAGGGCCGACTAATGTTATACAAGAGACCCAGTACTTC
>TRBJ2-3|NA|17|TRBV7-2|NA
CASSSPGRGAGGDTQYF
TGTGCCAGCAGCTCCCCTGGTCGGGGGGCGGGCGGAGATACGCAGTATTTT
>TRBJ2-3|many|12|TRBV29-1|NA
CSVGGALDTQYF
TGCAGCGTTGGGGGGGCCCTGGATACGCAGTATTTT
>TRBJ2-2|many|11|TRBV20-1|NA
CSARTRGELFF
TGCAGTGCTAGGACGCGGGGGGAGCTGTTTTTT
>TRBJ2-5|NA|15|TRBV7-3|NA
CASSLYPTGWETQYF
TGTGCCAGCAGCTTATATCCTACAGGGTGGGAGACCCAGTACTTC
>TRBJ2-5|NA|10|TRBV20-1|NA
CSWGQETQYF
TGCAGCTGGGGGCAAGAGACCCAGTACTTC
>TRBJ2-1|NA|16|TRBV5-1|NA
CASSWQGPPANNEQFF
TGCGCCAGCAGCTGGCAGGGTCCCCCGGCGAACAATGAGCAGTTCTTC
>TRBJ1-5|NA|13|TRBV28|NA
CASSLDGRQPQHF
TGTGCCAGCAGTTTAGATGGTAGACAGCCCCAGCATTTT
>TRBJ1-2|NA|15|TRBV11-2|TRBD1
CASSLDGQGYYGYTF
TGTGCCAGCAGCTTAGACGGACAGGGCTACTATGGCTACACCTTC
>TRBJ2-7|few|16|TRBV5-1|TRBD2
CASSLRTSGNSYEQYF
TGCGCCAGCAGCCTCCGGACTAGCGGGAATTCCTACGAGCAGTACTTC
>TRBJ2-1|NA|16|TRBV20-1|NA
CSARGGWGLAPNEQFF
TGCAGTGCTAGAGGGGGTTGGGGGCTAGCGCCCAATGAGCAGTTCTTC
>TRBJ2-1|few|16|TRBV15|NA
CATSRAGRDYRYEQFF
TGTGCCACCAGCAGAGCCGGCAGGGATTATCGGTATGAGCAGTTCTTC
>TRBJ2-7|many|14|TRBV28|TRBD1
CASSLRTGSYEQYF
TGTGCCAGCAGCTTACGGACAGGATCCTACGAGCAGTACTTC
>TRBJ1-3|NA|15|TRBV12-3/TRBV12-4|TRBD1
CASCPGQVRGNTIYF
TGTGCCAGCTGCCCGGGACAGGTCCGTGGAAACACCATATATTTT
>TRBJ2-7|many|14|TRBV4-2|NA
CASSHFRDGGEQYF
TGTGCCAGCAGCCACTTTAGAGACGGGGGCGAGCAGTACTTC
>TRBJ2-3|many|16|TRBV10-3|TRBD2
CAISEASGGLTDTQYF
TGTGCCATCAGTGAAGCTAGCGGGGGCCTCACAGATACGCAGTATTTT
>TRBJ1-5|NA|14|TRBV4-1|NA
CASSQGGLNQPQHF
TGCGCCAGCAGCCAAGGCGGACTCAATCAGCCCCAGCATTTT
>TRBJ2-7|NA|15|TRBV28|TRBD1
CASSRPGQGAHEQYF
TGTGCCAGCAGTAGACCGGGACAGGGAGCCCACGAGCAGTACTTC
>TRBJ2-7|few|15|TRBV28|NA
CASSSMTQGGYEQYF
TGTGCCAGCAGTTCGATGACCCAAGGGGGCTACGAGCAGTACTTC
>TRBJ1-4|NA|15|TRBV5-5|TRBD1
CASSYPDRGNEKLFF
TGTGCCAGCAGCTACCCGGACAGGGGTAATGAAAAACTGTTTTTT
>TRBJ2-7|many|15|TRBV7-2|NA
CASSLAATDTYEQYF
TGTGCCAGCAGCTTAGCGGCGACAGACACCTACGAGCAGTACTTC
>TRBJ2-2|few|13|TRBV12-3/TRBV12-4|NA
CASSFSYTGELFF
TGTGCCAGCAGTTTCTCATACACCGGGGAGCTGTTTTTT
>TRBJ2-7|NA|16|TRBV7-6|TRBD2
CASSLTTTSGFYEQYF
TGTGCCAGCAGCTTAACTACGACTAGCGGGTTCTACGAGCAGTACTTC
>TRBJ2-3|many|14|TRBV29-1|NA
CSVDVGARTDTQYF
TGCAGCGTTGACGTGGGGGCCCGCACAGATACGCAGTATTTT
>TRBJ2-5|NA|13|TRBV20-1|TRBD1
CSATGTGVETQYF
TGCAGTGCTACCGGGACAGGGGTGGAGACCCAGTACTTC
>TRBJ2-3|once|15|TRBV28|NA
CASSLSAGTTDMQYF
TGTGCCAGCAGTTTATCCGCAGGAACCACAGATATGCAGTATTTT
>TRBJ2-7|NA|14|TRBV10-3|NA
CATLSDTVDYEQYF
TGTGCCACCCTCTCTGACACGGTAGATTACGAGCAGTACTTC
>TRBJ1-6|many|14|TRBV20-1|NA
CSASSARPGSPLHF
TGCAGTGCCAGCTCGGCCCGACCGGGATCACCCCTCCACTTT
>TRBJ1-2|NA|16|TRBV12-3/TRBV12-4|TRBD1
CASSRDRGIRGYGYTF
TGTGCCAGCAGCCGGGACAGGGGAATAAGGGGCTATGGCTACACCTTC
>TRBJ1-6|many|15|TRBV20-1|NA
CSARTARVLVSPLHF
TGCAGTGCTAGAACCGCCAGGGTTCTGGTCTCACCCCTCCACTTT
>TRBJ2-1|once|16|TRBV20-1|TRBD2
CSARKTGLAENNEQFF
TGCAGTGCTAGAAAAACGGGACTAGCGGAGAACAATGAGCAGTTCTTC
>TRBJ2-7|many|14|TRBV4-2|NA
CASSHASAGYEQYF
TGTGCCAGCAGCCATGCCAGCGCGGGCTACGAGCAGTACTTC
>TRBJ2-7|NA|14|TRBV3-1|TRBD1
CASSIMTGSVEQYF
TGTGCCAGCAGCATCATGACAGGGAGTGTCGAGCAGTACTTC
>TRBJ2-1|many|15|TRBV10-3|NA
CAISDITLAPNEQFF
TGTGCCATCAGTGACATTACTCTAGCGCCGAATGAGCAGTTCTTC
>TRBJ2-3|NA|14|TRBV24-1|TRBD2
CATSDFGLAGRQYF
TGTGCCACCAGTGATTTTGGGCTAGCGGGACGGCAGTATTTT
>TRBJ1-1|many|15|TRBV4-2|NA
CASSQGPVLNTEAFF
TGTGCCAGCAGCCAAGGGCCAGTCCTGAACACTGAAGCTTTCTTT